This TCR beta chain was identified in a study of shared clonotypes between healthy human individuals. Study overall: There were three CD4 naive, three CD4 memory, two CD8 naive and one CD8 memory plates per donor.

This clone was observed a few times. Its antigen is unidentified. Other DNA sequences within the sample encode an identical CDR3. Germline V gene data show CDR1 as SGHRS and CDR2 as YFSETQ. The V gene lost 0 bases and the J gene lost 1 base, with 6 bases spanning the gap. This CDR3 comprises 14 residues. Study-wide results and limits: Relative to clonotypes present in all four donors, those not shared had lower generation probabilities.

Replicate PCRs run on sorted subsets employed approximately 0.2 ug DNA, roughly 30,000 T cell genomes. Measured with immunoSEQ multiplex PCR; TCRdb has only the in-frame clones, and not every one. The data contain millions of clones, 85% to 95% of them singletons. This TCR derives from a man aged 18 to 30 in good health. The sample taken for sequencing was naive CD4+ T cells sorted from blood. As for subset: CD45RA+ positively selected. The V gene is TRBV5-1, the J gene TRBJ2-3; a weak D match, TRBD1 (5 bases). The CDR3 loop reads CASSLGQRTDTQYF. The CDR3 DNA sequence: TGCGCCAGCAGCTTGGGACAGCGCACAGATACGCAGTATTTT.